These 13 T cell receptor beta chains were all obtained from the same sample, sequenced in a study of shared clonotypes between healthy human individuals. Profiled with immunoSEQ multiplex PCR; TCRdb holds only in-frame clones, not every one. The data contain about 2.4 million clones, 93% of them singletons. Sequenced input: naive CD4+ T cells from PBMCs. Subset defined: CD45RA+ positively selected. These receptors were taken from a man aged 18 to 29 in good health. Some clones in this sample may be carry-over from other donors' samples.

The rearrangement uses TRBV7-8 and TRBJ1-1; D might be TRBD1 (5 bases). Trimming shortened V by 1 base and J by 3 bases, and 9 bases separated the two germline ends. The CDR3 extends over 14 amino acids. Germline CDR1 is SGHVS and CDR2 is FQNEAQ. The chain's CDR3 is CASSLDDSYTEAFF. DNA of the CDR3: TGTGCCAGCAGCTTAGATGACAGCTACACTGAAGCTTTCTTT.

The V and J genes are TRBV27 and TRBJ2-5, with 13 bases fitting TRBD2. The length of the CDR3 is 20 residues. Germline CDR1 and CDR2: MNHEY and SMNVEV (reference sequence). The trim removed 0 bases at V and 6 bases at J, leaving 16 bases unmatched. The DNA for the CDR3 is TGTGCCAGCAGTTTATCGTTCGGCACTAGCGGGAGGGCCTTTGGTAAGACCCAGTACTTC. The encoded protein is CASSLSFGTSGRAFGKTQYF.

The chain uses TRBV7-3 and TRBJ2-5; 13 positions agree with TRBD2. Trimming at V came to 5 bases and at J to 2 bases, leaving 8 bases not matched to a gene. The CDR3 covers 17 residues. CDR1 is SGHTA and CDR2 is FQGTGA in the germline V gene. The CDR3 nucleotides read TGTGCCAGCAGCGCTCAGGGACTAGCGGGGACACAAGAGACCCAGTACTTC. It encodes CASSAQGLAGTQETQYF. Looking up the rest from reference TRBV7-3 and TRBJ2-5 gives the full variable domain: GAGVSQTPSNKVTEKGKYVELRCDPISGHTALYWYRQSLGQGPEFLIYFQGTGAADDSGLPNDRFFAVRPEGSVSTLKIQRTERGDSAVYLCASSAQGLAGTQETQYFGPGTRLLVL.

A word on this clone: The sample contains more than one DNA sequence encoding this CDR3. The rearrangement links TRBV20-1 to TRBJ2-5; D perhaps matches TRBD1 (6 bases). Trimming took 5 bases from V and 3 from J, leaving 7 bases between them. CDR1 and CDR2 (germline): DFQATT, SNEGSKA (reference sequence). The CDR3 is 11 amino acids. This CDR3 is CSARDKETQYF. CDR3 DNA sequence: TGCAGTGCTCGGGACAAAGAGACCCAGTACTTC.

The V gene is TRBV13, the J gene TRBJ1-5, with D possibly being TRBD1 (6 bases). The ends were cut back, 5 bases at V and 2 bases at J, with 10 bases in the middle. Germline lookup yields CDR1 PRHDT and CDR2 FYEKMQ (reference sequence). The CDR3 is 14 residues long. The CDR3 spells CASSLRGGNQPQHF. The CDR3 DNA is TGTGCCAGCAGCCTCAGGGGAGGCAATCAGCCCCAGCATTTT. The full variable domain, its missing parts supplied by reference TRBV13 and TRBJ1-5, is AAGVIQSPRHLIKEKRETATLKCYPIPRHDTVYWYQQGPGQDPQFLISFYEKMQSDKGSIPDRFSAQQFSDYHSELNMSSLELGDSALYFCASSLRGGNQPQHFGDGTRLSIL.

The V gene is TRBV4-1, the J gene TRBJ2-7; no clear D. Germline CDR1 MGHRA, CDR2 YSYEKL. The CDR3 sequence is 16 residues long. V dropped 1 base and J dropped 5 bases, with 18 bases sitting between them. In nucleotides, the CDR3 is TGCGCCAGCAGCCAAGGATGGCAGAATGGTTTAAACGAGCAGTACTTC. Its translation is CASSQGWQNGLNEQYF.

This chain links TRBV9 with TRBJ2-5; a weak D match, TRBD1 (5 bases). The J call is in doubt because the DNA end fits TRBJ2-7 better. CDR3 size: 13 residues. Per the germline V gene, CDR1 is SGDLS and CDR2 is YYNGEE. CDR3 nucleotides: TGTGCCAGCAGCGTATCAGGGTTGGGCGAGCAGTACTTC. Translated, it gives CASSVSGLGEQYF.

The chain uses TRBV6-5 and TRBJ2-7; 7 bases fit TRBD1. Trimming removed 2 bases from V and 2 bases from J; junction bases left unmatched: 6. The CDR3 runs to 15 residues. CDR1 is MNHEY, CDR2 SVGAGI, per germline. In DNA, the CDR3 is TGTGCCAGCAGTTACCGGACAGGATTACCCTACGAGCAGTACTTC. Protein product: CASSYRTGLPYEQYF.

This clone was seen once. The rearrangement uses TRBV9 and TRBJ2-1, with TRBD2 matching over 13 bases. The CDR3 has 16 residues. V was pared by 1 base and J by 7 bases, with 5 bases of the junction left unmatched. Germline loops: CDR1 SGDLS, CDR2 YYNGEE. CDR3 nucleotide sequence: TGTGCCAGCAGCGTAAAAACTAGCGGGAGGGCGAATGAGCAGTTCTTC. Translated, it gives CASSVKTSGRANEQFF.

The chain is built from TRBV30 and TRBJ1-4; D is possibly TRBD1 (6 bases). In germline, CDR1 is GTSNPN, CDR2 SVGIG (reference sequence). The CDR3 sequence is 15 residues long. Trimming removed 4 bases from V and 8 bases from J, with 20 bases in between. The CDR3 reads CAWKGGAGKGEKLFF. CDR3 nucleotides: TGTGCCTGGAAAGGGGGGGCGGGAAAGGGCGAAAAACTGTTTTTT. Full variable domain (missing parts from reference TRBV30 and TRBJ1-4): SQTIHQWPATLVQPVGSPLSLECTVEGTSNPNLYWYRQAAGRGLQLLFYSVGIGQISSEVPQNLSASRPQDRQFILSSKKLLLSDSGFYLCAWKGGAGKGEKLFFGSGTQLSVL.

This chain uses TRBV30 with TRBJ2-6; D is unclear. The CDR3 runs to 16 residues. Trimming left V 2 bases short and J 0 bases short, with 11 bases between. Per germline, CDR1 GTSNPN and CDR2 SVGIG (reference sequence). CDR3 coding DNA: TGTGCCTGGAGTAAAACCAGGAGCTCTGGGGCCAACGTCCTGACTTTC. Translation gives CAWSKTRSSGANVLTF.

The chain has TRBV28 and TRBJ1-5, with 7 bases fitting TRBD1. CDR3 size: 16 residues. Per germline, CDR1 MDHEN and CDR2 SYDVKM. Losses at the gene ends were 3 bases for V and 2 bases for J; bases not matched to a gene: 7. The CDR3: CASSFTGVSGNQPQHF. The CDR3 coding sequence is TGTGCCAGCAGTTTCACAGGGGTGAGTGGCAATCAGCCCCAGCATTTT.

In DNA, the CDR3 is TGCGCCAGCAGGGGGAGGACTAGCGGGAGCCCAGAGTATTTT. This sequence encodes CASRGRTSGSPEYF. The rearrangement joins TRBV4-1 to TRBJ2-3; 13 positions agree with TRBD2. The CDR3 is 14 amino acids. Germline loops: CDR1 MGHRA, CDR2 YSYEKL. After removal of 6 bases from V and 13 bases from J, the junction contained 10 bases not matched to a gene.